This entry features one TCR beta chain sequence. Which antigen it targets is not known. Within one base of it there is no much larger clone, and no base qualities were kept. Samples from volunteer blood donors who had recovered from COVID-19 were contributed by a second Seattle source. The collaborating institutions used their own protocols to collect whole blood in K2EDTA tubes. For TCRbeta analysis, collaborators shipped samples as frozen whole blood, isolated PBMCs, or DNA extracted from either of those sample types. TCRbeta CDR3 regions were amplified from genomic DNA by means of the immunoSEQ Assay, a bias-controlled multiplex PCR. The authors' pipeline ran thus. Within the assay, amplification of reference gene primers was used to estimate how many nucleated cells each sample contained. Sequence reads were collapsed and filtered to measure the absolute abundance of every unique TCRbeta CDR3 rearrangement. For each sample, productive Simpson clonality was calculated as the square root of Simpson's diversity index over productive rearrangements. Here the immuneACCESS table is served through TCRdb, limited to in-frame sequences with V and J called. Missing clones are a known gap in these copies; in checked studies unresolved V genes cover under half, and the rest lacks a known reason. From that table come the V and J calls and clone size; the DNA was used to work out D and trimming. Across this sample there are roughly 260,000 clones, with less than 90% seen only once. In total, the top ten clones hold 3.5% to 4.5% of the sample.

This entry is derived from a study of blood T cell repertoires in COVID-19 (dated by TCRdb to about 2020). Background for the entire study: The collaborator samples originated in the United States, Italy and Spain and spanned the acute and convalescent phases of COVID-19. The sample metadata nearly always contained a de-identified subject ID, COVID-19 status, age in years and sex. The repertoires were made available in a free public database intended to serve as a resource for research on the immune response to SARS-CoV-2. The material from the prospective study consisted of cDNA or gDNA derived from T cells, B-cell-depleted T cells, or PBMCs. Deeply sampled blood TCRbeta repertoires from subjects exposed to, actively infected with, or recovered from COVID-19 were included in the dataset. Where available, HLA class I and class II types were taken from metadata supplied by the sample provider and were not determined by assay-based typing. The samples were drawn from the first 160 participants of the ongoing ImmuneRACE study and from 1,200 or so subjects provided by 6 global collaborators.

Summary of the overall study and its limitations: The quantity of clinical and demographic metadata differed by source and by participant and was supplied without curation.

V and J are trimmed by 4 bases and 0 bases, and the gene matches miss 1 base of the junction. The CDR3, from cysteine to phenylalanine, totals 15 residues. The DNA shown is the 45-base CDR3, in frame from base 1. For CDR1 and CDR2, the germline V gene lists KGHDR and SFDVKD. This clonotype was sampled from a man aged 60-69 years who had recovered from COVID-19. The sequence joins TRBV24-1 to TRBJ2-3, with 9 bases aligning to TRBD1. The sequenced material came from peripheral blood. The DNA sequence reads TGTGCCACCAGTGACGGGACAGGGAGCACAGATACGCAGTATTTT. The encoded protein is CATSDGTGSTDTQYF.